This TCR beta chain was retrieved from a study of T cells in tuberculosis. Looking at the study overall: Samples predate treatment or fall within its first 7 days. Study observations and caveats: Shorter CDR3-alpha in active tuberculosis partly drove smaller distances. Cases with active tuberculosis were adults, while controls were adolescents.

The data were produced by immunoSEQ multiplex PCR, yet TCRdb's version contains in-frame clones alone and is incomplete. Of 25,000 to 35,000 clones in the sample, about 85% were seen once. A single count supports this clone. Its antigen is still unknown. Indicated time point: new active TB diagnosis, blood taken before or within 7 days of starting treatment. Each patient had positive sputum smear microscopy and/or positive culture. The TCR was taken from an adult with tuberculosis. The sequencing here drew on PBMCs, taken at tuberculosis diagnosis.

CDR3 sequence reads: CASSSLARRNTDTQYF. The CDR3, as DNA: TGTGCCAGCAGTTCCTTAGCCCGGAGGAACACAGATACGCAGTATTTT. The chain links TRBV6-5 to TRBJ2-3; maybe TRBD2 (5 bases). Trimming left V 4 bases short and J 2 bases short, with 16 bases between. CDR1 MNHEY and CDR2 SVGAGI come from the germline V gene. The length of the CDR3 is 16 residues.